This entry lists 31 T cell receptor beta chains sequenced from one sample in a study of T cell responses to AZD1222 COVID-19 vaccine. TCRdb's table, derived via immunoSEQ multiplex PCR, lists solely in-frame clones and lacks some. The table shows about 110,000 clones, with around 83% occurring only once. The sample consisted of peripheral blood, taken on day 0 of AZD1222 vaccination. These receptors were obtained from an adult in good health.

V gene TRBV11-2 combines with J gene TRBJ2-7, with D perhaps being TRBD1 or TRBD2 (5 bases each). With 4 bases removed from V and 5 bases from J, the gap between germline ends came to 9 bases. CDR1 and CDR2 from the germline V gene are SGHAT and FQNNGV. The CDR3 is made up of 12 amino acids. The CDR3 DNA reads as TGTGCCAGCAGCTCAGGGACCCACGAGCAGTACTTC. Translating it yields CASSSGTHEQYF.

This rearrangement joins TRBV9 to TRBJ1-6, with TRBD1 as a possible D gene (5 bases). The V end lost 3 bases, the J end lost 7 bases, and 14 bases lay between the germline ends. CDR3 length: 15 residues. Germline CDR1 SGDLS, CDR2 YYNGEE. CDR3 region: CASSARQGSNSPLHF. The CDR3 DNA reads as TGTGCCAGCAGCGCCAGGCAGGGATCCAATTCACCCCTCCACTTT.

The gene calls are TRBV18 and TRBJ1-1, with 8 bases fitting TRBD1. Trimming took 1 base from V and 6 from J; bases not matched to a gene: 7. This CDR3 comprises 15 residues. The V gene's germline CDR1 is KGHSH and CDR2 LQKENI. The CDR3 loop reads CASSPQDRARAEAFF. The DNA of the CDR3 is TGTGCCAGCTCACCACAGGACAGGGCTCGAGCTGAAGCTTTCTTT.

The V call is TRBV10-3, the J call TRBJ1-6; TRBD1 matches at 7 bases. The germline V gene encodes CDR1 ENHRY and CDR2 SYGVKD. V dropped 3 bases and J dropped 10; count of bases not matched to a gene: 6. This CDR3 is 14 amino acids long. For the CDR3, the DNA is TGTGCCATCAGTGAAATACAGGGGCGCTCACCCCTCCACTTT. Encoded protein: CAISEIQGRSPLHF.

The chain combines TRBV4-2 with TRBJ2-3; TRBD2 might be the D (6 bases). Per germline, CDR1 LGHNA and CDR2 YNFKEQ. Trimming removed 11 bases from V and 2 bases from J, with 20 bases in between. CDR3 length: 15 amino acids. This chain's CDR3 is CAACRGGKPTDTQYF. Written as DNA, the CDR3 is TGTGCCGCCTGTCGAGGAGGGAAACCCACAGATACGCAGTATTTT.

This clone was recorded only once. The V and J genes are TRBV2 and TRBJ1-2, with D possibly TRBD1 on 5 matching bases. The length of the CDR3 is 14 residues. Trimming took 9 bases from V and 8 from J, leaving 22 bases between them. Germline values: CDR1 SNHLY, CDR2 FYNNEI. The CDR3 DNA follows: TGTGCCAGGGATGATGGAGCCCGCCGGGGGGGCTACACCTTC. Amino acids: CARDDGARRGGYTF.

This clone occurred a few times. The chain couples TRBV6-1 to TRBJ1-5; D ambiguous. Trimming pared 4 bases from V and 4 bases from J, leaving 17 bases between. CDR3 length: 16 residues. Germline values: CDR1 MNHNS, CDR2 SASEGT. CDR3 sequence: CASSVNILETNQPQHF. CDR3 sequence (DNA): TGTGCCAGCAGTGTTAATATTCTTGAGACGAATCAGCCCCAGCATTTT.

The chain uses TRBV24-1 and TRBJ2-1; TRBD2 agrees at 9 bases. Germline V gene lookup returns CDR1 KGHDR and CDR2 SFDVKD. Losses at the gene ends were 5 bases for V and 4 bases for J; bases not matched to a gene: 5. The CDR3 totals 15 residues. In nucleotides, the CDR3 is TGTGCCACCAGTGGTCTAGCGGGGAATTACAATGAGCAGTTCTTC. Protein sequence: CATSGLAGNYNEQFF.

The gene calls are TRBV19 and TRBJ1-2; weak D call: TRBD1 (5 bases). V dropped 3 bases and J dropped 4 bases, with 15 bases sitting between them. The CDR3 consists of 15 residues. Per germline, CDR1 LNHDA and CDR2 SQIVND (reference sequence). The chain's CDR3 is CASSMAATVGYGYTF. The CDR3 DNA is TGTGCCAGTAGTATGGCCGCGACAGTGGGCTATGGCTACACCTTC.

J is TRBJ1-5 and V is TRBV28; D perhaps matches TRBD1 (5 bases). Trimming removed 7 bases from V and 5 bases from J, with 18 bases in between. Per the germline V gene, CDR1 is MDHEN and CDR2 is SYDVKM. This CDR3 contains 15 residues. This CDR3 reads CASTPGGARYQPQHF. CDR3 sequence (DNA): TGTGCCAGCACCCCGGGAGGGGCGAGGTATCAGCCCCAGCATTTT.

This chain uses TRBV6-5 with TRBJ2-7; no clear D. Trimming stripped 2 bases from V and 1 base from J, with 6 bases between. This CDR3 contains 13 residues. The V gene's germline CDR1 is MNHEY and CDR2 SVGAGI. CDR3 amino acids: CASSYDKSYEQYF. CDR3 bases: TGTGCCAGCAGTTACGATAAATCCTACGAGCAGTACTTC.

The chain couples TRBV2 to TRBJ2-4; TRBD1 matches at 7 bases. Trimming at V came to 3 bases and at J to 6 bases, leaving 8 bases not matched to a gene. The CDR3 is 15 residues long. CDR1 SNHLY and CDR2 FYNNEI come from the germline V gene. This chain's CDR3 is CASSDSGTALNIQYF. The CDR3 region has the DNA TGTGCCAGCAGTGACTCGGGGACAGCTCTAAACATTCAGTACTTC.

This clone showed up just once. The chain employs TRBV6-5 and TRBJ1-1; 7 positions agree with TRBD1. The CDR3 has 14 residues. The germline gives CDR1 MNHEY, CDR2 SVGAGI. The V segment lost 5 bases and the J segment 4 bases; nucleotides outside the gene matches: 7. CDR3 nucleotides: TGTGCCAGCAGTACTGGAACAGGGGCCACTGAAGCTTTCTTT. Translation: CASSTGTGATEAFF.

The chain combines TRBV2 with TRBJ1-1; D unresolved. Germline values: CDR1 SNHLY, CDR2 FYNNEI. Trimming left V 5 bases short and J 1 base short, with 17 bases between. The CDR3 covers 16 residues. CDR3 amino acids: CASSLRADAKNTEAFF. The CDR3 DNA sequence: TGTGCCAGCAGTCTAAGGGCAGACGCAAAGAACACTGAAGCTTTCTTT.

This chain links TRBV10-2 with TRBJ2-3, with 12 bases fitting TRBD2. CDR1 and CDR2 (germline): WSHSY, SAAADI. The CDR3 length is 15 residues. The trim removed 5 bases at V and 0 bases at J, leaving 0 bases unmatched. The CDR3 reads CASSTSGGSTDTQYF. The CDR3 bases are TGCGCCAGCAGTACTAGCGGGGGGAGCACAGATACGCAGTATTTT.

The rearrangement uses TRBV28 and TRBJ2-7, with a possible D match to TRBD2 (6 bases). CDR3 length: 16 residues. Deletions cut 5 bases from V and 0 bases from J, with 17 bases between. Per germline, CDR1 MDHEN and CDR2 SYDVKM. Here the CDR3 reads CASSVSGPPFSYEQYF. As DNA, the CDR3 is TGTGCCAGCAGTGTGAGCGGGCCCCCCTTCTCCTACGAGCAGTACTTC.

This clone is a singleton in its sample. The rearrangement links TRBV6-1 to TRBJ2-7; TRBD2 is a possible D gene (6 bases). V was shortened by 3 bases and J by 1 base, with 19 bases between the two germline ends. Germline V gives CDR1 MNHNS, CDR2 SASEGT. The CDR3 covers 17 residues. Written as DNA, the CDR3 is TGTGCCAGCAGTGACCAACAGCGATCCGGGAGATCCTACGAGCAGTACTTC. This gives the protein CASSDQQRSGRSYEQYF.

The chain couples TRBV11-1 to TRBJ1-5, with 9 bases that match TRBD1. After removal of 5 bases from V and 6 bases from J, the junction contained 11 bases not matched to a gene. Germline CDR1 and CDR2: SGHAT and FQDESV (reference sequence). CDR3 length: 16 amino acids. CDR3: CASSKPTGGEGQPQHF. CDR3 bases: TGTGCCAGCAGCAAACCCACAGGGGGCGAGGGTCAGCCCCAGCATTTT.

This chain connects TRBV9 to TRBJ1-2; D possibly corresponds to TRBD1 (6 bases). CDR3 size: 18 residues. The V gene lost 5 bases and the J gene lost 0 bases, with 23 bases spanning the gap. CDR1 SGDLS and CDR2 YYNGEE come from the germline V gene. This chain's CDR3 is CASSDNRAPKTTNYGYTF. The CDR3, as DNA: TGTGCCAGCAGTGACAACAGGGCACCCAAGACTACTAACTATGGCTACACCTTC.

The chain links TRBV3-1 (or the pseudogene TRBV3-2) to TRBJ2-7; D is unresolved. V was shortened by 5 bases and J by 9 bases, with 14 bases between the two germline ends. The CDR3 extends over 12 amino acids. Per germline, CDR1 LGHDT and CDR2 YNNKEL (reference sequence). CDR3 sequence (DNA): TGTGCCAGCAGCACCAGCTCTACGGGGCAGTACTTC. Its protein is CASSTSSTGQYF.

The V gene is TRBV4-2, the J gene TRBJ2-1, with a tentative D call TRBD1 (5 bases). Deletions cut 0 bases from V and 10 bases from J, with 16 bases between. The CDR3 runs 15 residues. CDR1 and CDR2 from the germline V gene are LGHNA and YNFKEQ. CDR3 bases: TGTGCCAGCAGCCAAGATTCTAAGGGGCCAAAGGAGCAGTTCTTC. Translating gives CASSQDSKGPKEQFF.

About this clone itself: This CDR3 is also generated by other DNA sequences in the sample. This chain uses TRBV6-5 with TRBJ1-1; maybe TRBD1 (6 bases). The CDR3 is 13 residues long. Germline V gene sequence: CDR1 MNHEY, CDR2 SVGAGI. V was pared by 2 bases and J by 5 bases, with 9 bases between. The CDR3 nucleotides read TGTGCCAGCAGTTACGGAGGGGGGACTGAAGCTTTCTTT. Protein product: CASSYGGGTEAFF.

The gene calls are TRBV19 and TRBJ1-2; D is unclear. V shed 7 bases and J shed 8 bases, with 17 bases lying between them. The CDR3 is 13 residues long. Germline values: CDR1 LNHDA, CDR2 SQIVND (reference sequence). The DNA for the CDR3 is TGTGCCAGTAAAACCGTTGGACCGTACGGCTACACCTTC. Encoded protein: CASKTVGPYGYTF.

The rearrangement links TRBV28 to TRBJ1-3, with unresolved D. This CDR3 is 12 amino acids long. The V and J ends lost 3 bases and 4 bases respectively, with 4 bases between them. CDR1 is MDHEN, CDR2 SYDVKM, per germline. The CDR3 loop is CASSLGGNTIYF. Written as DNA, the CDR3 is TGTGCCAGCAGTTTGGGCGGAAACACCATATATTTT.

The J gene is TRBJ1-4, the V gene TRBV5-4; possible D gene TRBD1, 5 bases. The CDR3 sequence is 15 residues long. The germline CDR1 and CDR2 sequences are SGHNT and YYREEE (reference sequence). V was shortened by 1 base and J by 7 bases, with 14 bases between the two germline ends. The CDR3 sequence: CASSLKSRAAEKLFF. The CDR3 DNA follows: TGTGCCAGCAGCTTGAAGTCCAGGGCGGCTGAAAAACTGTTTTTT.

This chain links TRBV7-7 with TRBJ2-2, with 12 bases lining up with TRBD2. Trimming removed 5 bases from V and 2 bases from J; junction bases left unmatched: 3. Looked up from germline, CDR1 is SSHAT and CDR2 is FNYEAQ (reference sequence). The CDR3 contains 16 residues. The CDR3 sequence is CASSPLAGGNTGELFF. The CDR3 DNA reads TGTGCCAGCAGCCCACTAGCGGGGGGAAACACCGGGGAGCTGTTTTTT.

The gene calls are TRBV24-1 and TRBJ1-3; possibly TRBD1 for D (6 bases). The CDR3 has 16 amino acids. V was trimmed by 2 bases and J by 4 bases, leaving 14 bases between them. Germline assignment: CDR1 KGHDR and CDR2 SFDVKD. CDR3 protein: CATSDSMKGGGNTIYF. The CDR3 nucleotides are TGTGCCACCAGTGATTCCATGAAAGGGGGAGGAAACACCATATATTTT.

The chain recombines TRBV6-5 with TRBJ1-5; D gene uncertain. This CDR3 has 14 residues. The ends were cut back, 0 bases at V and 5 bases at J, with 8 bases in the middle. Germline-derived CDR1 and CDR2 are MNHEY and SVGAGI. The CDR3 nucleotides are TGTGCCAGCAGTTACTCAGGGATGGATCAGCCCCAGCATTTT. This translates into CASSYSGMDQPQHF.

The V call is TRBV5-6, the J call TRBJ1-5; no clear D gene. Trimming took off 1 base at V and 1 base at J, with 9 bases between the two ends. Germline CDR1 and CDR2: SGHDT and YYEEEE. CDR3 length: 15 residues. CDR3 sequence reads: CASSLRLGSNQPQHF. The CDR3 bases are TGTGCCAGCAGCTTGCGCTTGGGAAGCAATCAGCCCCAGCATTTT.

The CDR3 bases are TGTGCCAGCAGCTTAGGGAACAGACCGACACCTTATGGCTACACCTTC. Protein sequence: CASSLGNRPTPYGYTF. J is TRBJ1-2 and V is TRBV7-2; no firm D call. Deletions cut 1 base from V and 5 bases from J, with 17 bases between. Looked up from germline, CDR1 is SGHTA and CDR2 is FQGNSA. This CDR3 spans 16 amino acids.

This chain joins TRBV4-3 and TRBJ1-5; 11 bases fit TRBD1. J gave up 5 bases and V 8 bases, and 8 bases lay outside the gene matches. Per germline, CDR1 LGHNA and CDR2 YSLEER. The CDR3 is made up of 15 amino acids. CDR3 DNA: TGCGCCAGCTCACCGGGACAGGGGGTTTATCAGCCCCAGCATTTT. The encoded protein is CASSPGQGVYQPQHF.